This TCR beta chain was identified during a study of cytomegalovirus exposure and HLA in healthy donors. Turning to the study itself: Of fewer than 450 genotyped donors, more than 70% clustered with self-reported Caucasian donors. Points from the study as a whole: Immune exposure data for these donors was limited to CMV serostatus. Most TCR beta V segments were productive about 90% or about 30% of the time in an earlier analysis.

PCR amplification relied on 60 Vbeta primers (plus 13 Jbeta primers). Sequenced by immunoSEQ multiplex PCR; TCRdb stores in-frame clones only, minus some. The sample contains around 150,000 clones, approximately 60% of which appear only once. CDR1 is MNHNY and CDR2 is SVGAGI in the germline V gene (reference sequence). This CDR3 has 16 residues. V was cut by 0 bases and J by 1 base, with 12 bases left in between. With regard to this clone: Its cognate antigen is unknown.

The chain links TRBV6-6 to TRBJ1-1, with D unclear. Sequencing was done on a sample of PBMCs. The clonotype was recovered from a woman aged 55 to 70 in good health and CMV-seropositive. CDR3: CASSYSGRQENTEAFF. DNA of the CDR3: TGTGCCAGCAGTTACTCAGGTCGGCAGGAGAACACTGAAGCTTTCTTT.